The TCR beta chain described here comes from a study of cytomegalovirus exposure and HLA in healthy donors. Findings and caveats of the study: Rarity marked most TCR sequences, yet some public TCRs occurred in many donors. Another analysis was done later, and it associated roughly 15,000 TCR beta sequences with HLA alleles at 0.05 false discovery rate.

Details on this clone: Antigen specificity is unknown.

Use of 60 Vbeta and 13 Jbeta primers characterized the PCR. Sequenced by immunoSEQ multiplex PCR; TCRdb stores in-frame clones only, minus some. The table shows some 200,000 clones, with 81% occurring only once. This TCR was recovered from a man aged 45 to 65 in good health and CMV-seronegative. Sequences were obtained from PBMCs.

In DNA form, the CDR3 reads TGTGCCAGCAGTTCCCAGGGACAGGGGAAAGGGAGCACTGAAGCTTTCTTT. Protein product: CASSSQGQGKGSTEAFF. V usage is TRBV27 and J usage is TRBJ1-1; TRBD1 aligns across 10 bases. J was trimmed by 4 bases and V by 4 bases; bases with no gene match: 12. The germline V gene has CDR1 MNHEY and CDR2 SMNVEV (reference sequence). The CDR3 is made up of 17 amino acids.